These 10 T cell receptor beta chains came from one sample sequenced in a study of shared clonotypes between healthy human individuals. Some clones are missing from TCRdb's copy, which holds only in-frame ones; the method was immunoSEQ multiplex PCR. The data contain over a million clones, around four fifths of them singletons. The specimen was memory CD4+ T cells sorted from blood. Documented subset: CD45RA-negative fraction. The receptors come from a man between 18 and 29 years old in good health.

At least ten counts were recorded for this clone. The chain carries TRBV28 and TRBJ1-6, with D possibly matching TRBD1 (5 bases). V was trimmed by 2 bases and J by 9 bases, leaving 11 bases between them. Germline values: CDR1 MDHEN, CDR2 SYDVKM. CDR3 length: 14 amino acids. CDR3 residues: CASSLQGHGSPLHF. DNA of the CDR3: TGTGCCAGCAGTTTACAGGGCCATGGTTCACCCCTCCACTTT.

In its sample, this clone was seen a few times. The chain combines TRBV30 with TRBJ1-5; no firm D call. The CDR3 sequence is 12 residues long. From germline, CDR1 is GTSNPN and CDR2 SVGIG (reference sequence). Trimming took off 1 base at V and 5 bases at J, with 6 bases between the two ends. The CDR3 sequence: CAWSDWHQPQHF. The DNA for the CDR3 is TGTGCCTGGAGTGACTGGCATCAGCCCCAGCATTTT.

The rearrangement joins TRBV25-1 to TRBJ2-1; 9 bases fit TRBD2. V was pared by 5 bases and J by 0 bases, with 5 bases of the junction left unmatched. The CDR3 totals 16 residues. Germline CDR1 is MGHDK and CDR2 is SYGVNS. The CDR3 sequence: CASSQTSGDSYNEQFF. The CDR3 bases are TGTGCCAGCAGTCAGACTAGCGGTGACTCCTACAATGAGCAGTTCTTC. The complete variable domain, with remaining parts taken from reference TRBV25-1 and TRBJ2-1, reads EADIYQTPRYLVIGTGKKITLECSQTMGHDKMYWYQQDPGMELHLIHYSYGVNSTEKGDLSSESTVSRIRTEHFPLTLESARPSHTSQYLCASSQTSGDSYNEQFFGPGTRLTVL.

This clone has a count of ten or more. Other DNA sequences within the sample encode an identical CDR3. CDR3 sequence reads: CASSLDLAGIYEQYF. For the CDR3, the DNA is TGTGCCAGCAGCTTAGATTTAGCGGGGATCTACGAGCAGTACTTC. This chain joins TRBV7-2 and TRBJ2-7, with 8 positions matching TRBD2. CDR1 and CDR2 from the germline V gene are SGHTA and FQGNSA. The CDR3 spans 15 residues. V trimming: 1 base; J trimming: 3 bases; junction bases outside the gene matches: 5.

This clone was counted between two and nine times. This chain links TRBV6-5 with TRBJ2-7; a weak D match, TRBD1 (6 bases). CDR3 length: 12 amino acids. Germline V gene data show CDR1 as MNHEY and CDR2 as SVGAGI. V was clipped by 6 bases and J by 2 bases, with 8 bases between them. The CDR3 region has the DNA TGTGCCAGCAGAGGACAGACCTACGAGCAGTACTTC. This sequence encodes CASRGQTYEQYF.

The chain links TRBV11-2 to TRBJ2-3; D is undetermined. Trimming removed 4 bases from V and 6 bases from J, with 8 bases in between. CDR3 length: 12 amino acids. Germline V gene lookup returns CDR1 SGHAT and CDR2 FQNNGV. The CDR3 bases are TGTGCCAGCAGCTCGGTGGGGGATACGCAGTATTTT. Protein: CASSSVGDTQYF.

V usage is TRBV28 and J usage is TRBJ1-1; D is undetermined. V was trimmed by 2 bases and J by 10 bases, leaving 14 bases between them. CDR3 length equals 13 residues. Germline assignment: CDR1 MDHEN and CDR2 SYDVKM. CDR3 in amino acids: CASSLRSPLVAFF. The CDR3 nucleotides read TGTGCCAGCAGTTTAAGGTCCCCTTTGGTAGCTTTCTTT.

V usage is TRBV19 and J usage is TRBJ1-5; 8 bases map to TRBD1. The CDR3 spans 18 residues. Germline V gene data show CDR1 as LNHDA and CDR2 as SQIVND (reference sequence). With 2 bases clipped from V and 0 bases from J, the junction kept 9 bases outside the gene matches. The CDR3 region is CASSIRTGRTDSNQPQHF. The CDR3 nucleotides read TGTGCCAGTAGTATAAGGACAGGGCGAACGGATAGCAATCAGCCCCAGCATTTT.

As regards this clone: The same CDR3 arises from other DNA sequences in this sample as well. The chain couples TRBV5-1 to TRBJ2-7; weak D call: TRBD1 (5 bases). The CDR3 runs to 14 residues. Trimming pared 0 bases from V and 2 bases from J, leaving 9 bases between. Germline V lookup: CDR1 SGHRS, CDR2 YFSETQ. DNA for the CDR3: TGCGCCAGCAGCTTGGGGGGCAGAACCTACGAGCAGTACTTC. This translates into CASSLGGRTYEQYF.

This chain uses TRBV18 with TRBJ1-2; D call uncertain. The CDR3 runs 14 residues. The germline V and J ends were trimmed by 3 bases and 8 bases, with 16 bases remaining between them. Germline-derived CDR1 and CDR2 are KGHSH and LQKENI. The CDR3 DNA is TGTGCCAGCTCACCTTCATCCGGGTTGGGAGGCTACACCTTC. This sequence encodes CASSPSSGLGGYTF.